The 21 T cell receptor beta chains reported below all come from one sample, sequenced in a study of T cell responses to AZD1222 COVID-19 vaccine. Using immunoSEQ multiplex PCR, the repertoire was profiled, and TCRdb retains in-frame clones only, with some absent. Of some 180,000 clones in the sample, roughly 92% were seen once. The sample consisted of peripheral blood, taken on day 0 of AZD1222 vaccination. The origin of the receptors is an adult in good health.

This chain links TRBV19 with TRBJ1-5; no clear D. Germline V gene lookup returns CDR1 LNHDA and CDR2 SQIVND (reference sequence). V lost 7 bases to trimming and J lost 7 bases, with 17 bases between them. The CDR3 length is 14 residues. CDR3 sequence (DNA): TGTGCCAGTACCTCAGATGGTGGAGGGCAGCCCCAGCATTTT. Its translation: CASTSDGGGQPQHF.

CDR3 in amino acids: CASSLGLAGPPYEQYF. CDR3 nucleotides: TGTGCCAGCAGCCTGGGACTAGCGGGGCCCCCCTACGAGCAGTACTTC. This chain uses TRBV3-1 (or the pseudogene TRBV3-2) with TRBJ2-7; TRBD2 aligns across 13 bases. CDR1 and CDR2 (germline): LGHDT, YNNKEL (reference sequence). V was pared by 4 bases and J by 2 bases, with 5 bases of the junction left unmatched. The CDR3 contains 16 residues.

The J gene is TRBJ1-6, the V gene TRBV9; TRBD1 might be the D (6 bases). The CDR3 is 14 residues long. Germline CDR1 reads SGDLS; CDR2 reads YYNGEE. V was clipped by 3 bases and J by 11 bases, with 15 bases between them. CDR3 bases: TGTGCCAGCAGCGACCCAAACTCAGGGGCACCCCTCCACTTT. The encoded protein is CASSDPNSGAPLHF.

The chain uses TRBV30 and TRBJ2-5, with D unresolved. Trimming took 2 bases from V and 3 from J, leaving 7 bases between them. The germline gives CDR1 GTSNPN, CDR2 SVGIG (reference sequence). This CDR3 is built from 12 residues. CDR3 amino acids: CAWSWAKETQYF. The CDR3 nucleotides are TGTGCCTGGAGTTGGGCGAAAGAGACCCAGTACTTC.

This rearrangement joins TRBV19 to TRBJ1-5, with TRBD1 identical over 9 bases. V was pared by 8 bases and J by 2 bases, with 4 bases of the junction left unmatched. Per the germline V gene, CDR1 is LNHDA and CDR2 is SQIVND (reference sequence). This CDR3 is 14 amino acids long. CDR3 bases: TGTGCCAGTGGCCGGGACAGGGGCAATCAGCCCCAGCATTTT. It codes for CASGRDRGNQPQHF.

The gene calls are TRBV4-2 and TRBJ1-2, with D hard to call. This CDR3 comprises 16 residues. Germline CDR1 reads LGHNA; CDR2 reads YNFKEQ. V gave up 1 base and J gave up 0 bases, with 12 bases separating them. The CDR3 region is CASSQASGLANYGYTF. CDR3 nucleotides: TGTGCCAGCAGCCAAGCCTCAGGATTAGCTAACTATGGCTACACCTTC.

The gene calls are TRBV5-6 and TRBJ1-2; D ambiguous. V lost 0 bases to trimming and J lost 8 bases, with 14 bases between them. The CDR3 covers 14 residues. Per germline, CDR1 SGHDT and CDR2 YYEEEE. As DNA, the CDR3 is TGTGCCAGCAGCTTGGGACGTAATCTTTACGGCTACACCTTC. This codes for CASSLGRNLYGYTF.

The CDR3 region is CASSLASAEETQYF. The CDR3 DNA reads TGTGCCAGCAGCTTAGCTAGCGCGGAAGAGACCCAGTACTTC. This chain uses TRBV7-2 with TRBJ2-5; D is perhaps TRBD2 (5 bases). The CDR3 is made up of 14 amino acids. V was cut by 0 bases and J by 3 bases, with 8 bases left in between. The V gene's germline CDR1 is SGHTA and CDR2 FQGNSA.

The chain has TRBV19 and TRBJ1-5, with D uncertain. The V end lost 5 bases, the J end lost 5 bases, and 19 bases lay between the germline ends. The CDR3 sequence is 16 residues long. Germline V lookup: CDR1 LNHDA, CDR2 SQIVND (reference sequence). This chain's CDR3 is CASSPPGVRWDQPQHF. The CDR3 nucleotides read TGTGCCAGTAGTCCTCCTGGGGTGAGGTGGGATCAGCCCCAGCATTTT.

The chain joins TRBV19 to TRBJ2-1; D gene ambiguous. CDR1 and CDR2 from the germline V gene are LNHDA and SQIVND (reference sequence). The CDR3 consists of 14 residues. Trimming took off 3 bases at V and 4 bases at J, with 10 bases between the two ends. This CDR3 is CASSIRTTYNEQFF. The CDR3 DNA sequence: TGTGCCAGTAGTATTAGAACTACTTACAATGAGCAGTTCTTC.

The gene calls are TRBV6-1 and TRBJ2-2; D is uncertain. Germline CDR1 is MNHNS and CDR2 is SASEGT. Trimming cost V 2 bases and J 3 bases, with 10 bases left between them. The CDR3 spans 15 residues. In nucleotides, the CDR3 is TGTGCCAGCAGTGAATCCGGCAGATACACCGGGGAGCTGTTTTTT. It codes for CASSESGRYTGELFF.

The V gene is TRBV10-2, the J gene TRBJ2-1, with D perhaps matching TRBD1 or TRBD2 (6 bases each). The germline V gene has CDR1 WSHSY and CDR2 SAAADI. This CDR3 contains 14 residues. V was shortened by 5 bases and J by 4 bases, with 12 bases between the two germline ends. The CDR3 nucleotides are TGCGCCAGCAGTAACCGGGGGCCTTACAATGAGCAGTTCTTC. Protein product: CASSNRGPYNEQFF.

The chain couples TRBV18 to TRBJ2-5; TRBD2 agrees at 10 bases. Germline V gene data show CDR1 as KGHSH and CDR2 as LQKENI. The CDR3 runs to 16 residues. V dropped 3 bases and J dropped 1; count of bases not matched to a gene: 5. CDR3 bases: TGTGCCAGCTCACCTTGGACTAGCGGAGCCCAAGAGACCCAGTACTTC. Translation gives CASSPWTSGAQETQYF.

On this clone: Additional DNA sequences in this sample encode the identical CDR3. The V and J genes are TRBV9 and TRBJ2-7; no definite D call. This CDR3 spans 13 amino acids. The germline V gene has CDR1 SGDLS and CDR2 YYNGEE. The V gene lost 0 bases and the J gene lost 0 bases, with 4 bases spanning the gap. CDR3 residues: CASSVGGSYEQYF. CDR3 sequence (DNA): TGTGCCAGCAGCGTAGGGGGCTCCTACGAGCAGTACTTC.

The V gene is TRBV9, the J gene TRBJ1-6; TRBD1 matches 8 bases. Trimming removed 2 bases from V and 9 bases from J; junction bases left unmatched: 4. CDR3 size: 14 residues. The V gene's germline CDR1 is SGDLS and CDR2 YYNGEE. The DNA of the CDR3 is TGTGCCAGCAGCGTGTCTACAGGGGGTTCACCCCTCCACTTT. This codes for CASSVSTGGSPLHF.

The rearrangement links TRBV18 to TRBJ2-7, with D maybe TRBD1 (5 bases). V lost 2 bases to trimming and J lost 3 bases, with 11 bases between them. This CDR3 has 14 amino acids. The germline gives CDR1 KGHSH, CDR2 LQKENI. CDR3 in amino acids: CASSPIAGNYEQYF. DNA of the CDR3: TGTGCCAGCTCACCAATAGCAGGGAACTACGAGCAGTACTTC.

The chain links TRBV27 to TRBJ2-7; D is possibly TRBD1 (5 bases). The CDR3 loop spans 14 amino acids. Germline CDR1 MNHEY, CDR2 SMNVEV (reference sequence). Trimming took 5 bases from V and 5 from J, leaving 16 bases between them. The CDR3 DNA sequence: TGTGCCAGCAGTCCTGGTAGGGGTATCCACGAGCAGTACTTC. It yields the protein CASSPGRGIHEQYF.

The V and J genes are TRBV6-5 and TRBJ2-3; possibly TRBD2 for D (5 bases). The CDR3 extends over 13 amino acids. Germline values: CDR1 MNHEY, CDR2 SVGAGI. Deletions cut 7 bases from V and 4 bases from J, with 12 bases between. Here the CDR3 DNA reads TGTGCCAGCAATAGAGTGCGGGCAGATACGCAGTATTTT. This translates into CASNRVRADTQYF.

J is TRBJ2-1 and V is TRBV29-1, with 10 bases matching TRBD2. The germline CDR1 and CDR2 sequences are SQVTM and ANQGSEA. V was pared by 4 bases and J by 4 bases, with 7 bases of the junction left unmatched. The CDR3 consists of 15 residues. CDR3 loop: CSVVPSGSAYNEQFF. For the CDR3, the DNA is TGCAGCGTTGTTCCTAGCGGGAGCGCATACAATGAGCAGTTCTTC.

This chain joins TRBV11-3 and TRBJ1-3; the match to TRBD1 covers 7 bases. J gave up 2 bases and V 5 bases, and 6 bases lay outside the gene matches. Germline-derived CDR1 and CDR2 are SGHNT and YENEEA. The CDR3 consists of 15 residues. The CDR3 protein is CASSLTGTAGNTIYF. Written as DNA, the CDR3 is TGTGCCAGCAGCCTGACCGGGACAGCTGGAAACACCATATATTTT.

In nucleotides, the CDR3 is TGTGCCAGCAGTTACTGGCCTTTGAACACTGAAGCTTTCTTT. Translated, it gives CASSYWPLNTEAFF. This chain uses TRBV6-2 or TRBV6-3 with TRBJ1-1; D unresolved. Looked up from germline, CDR1 is MNHEY and CDR2 is SVGEGT. This CDR3 spans 14 amino acids. V was shortened by 1 base and J by 0 bases, with 6 bases between the two germline ends.